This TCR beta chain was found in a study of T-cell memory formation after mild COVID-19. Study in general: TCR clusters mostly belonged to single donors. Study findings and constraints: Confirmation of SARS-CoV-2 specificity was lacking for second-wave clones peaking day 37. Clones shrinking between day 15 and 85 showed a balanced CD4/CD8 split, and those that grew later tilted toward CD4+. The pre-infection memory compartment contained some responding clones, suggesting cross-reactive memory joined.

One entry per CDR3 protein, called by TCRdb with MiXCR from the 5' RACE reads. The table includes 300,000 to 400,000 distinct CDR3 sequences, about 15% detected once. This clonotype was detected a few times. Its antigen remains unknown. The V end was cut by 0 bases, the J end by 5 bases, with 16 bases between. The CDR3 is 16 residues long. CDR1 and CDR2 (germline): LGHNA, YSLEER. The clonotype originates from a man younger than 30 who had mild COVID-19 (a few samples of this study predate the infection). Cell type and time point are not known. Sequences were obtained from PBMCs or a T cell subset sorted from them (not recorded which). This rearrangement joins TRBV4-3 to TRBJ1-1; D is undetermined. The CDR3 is CASSQDFRGRETEAFF. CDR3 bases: TGCGCCAGCAGCCAAGATTTCCGAGGGCGTGAAACTGAAGCTTTCTTT.